This TCR beta chain was captured by sequencing in a study of T cell responses to AZD1222 COVID-19 vaccine. Study background: The analysis combined second doses at about 4 or about 12 weeks.

The ends were cut back, 5 bases at V and 0 bases at J, with 14 bases in the middle. There are 16 residues in the CDR3. Germline V gene data show CDR1 as SGHTA and CDR2 as FQGTGA. Points from the study as a whole: Donors were chiefly white British, with a greater number of females, and clonal diversity was perhaps underestimated. Only after the peak T cell response were repertoires sampled.

Sequencing was performed with immunoSEQ multiplex PCR; in TCRdb, only in-frame clones are kept and a portion is missing. Of about 100,000 clones listed, around 87% are singletons. Points on this clone: Antigen specificity is unknown.

The specimen was peripheral blood, collected on day 0 of AZD1222 vaccination. The clonotype was recovered from an adult in good health. The chain employs TRBV7-3 and TRBJ2-1; no clear D. The CDR3 DNA reads as TGTGCCAGCAGCCCCATGACCGAAAGCTCCTACAATGAGCAGTTCTTC. It is translated as CASSPMTESSYNEQFF.